These 24 T cell receptor beta chains were sequenced from one sample in a study of T cell repertoires in ileal Crohn's disease. Clones were read by immunoSEQ multiplex PCR, and TCRdb kept only the in-frame ones, dropping some. Among about 16,000 clones, more than 85% were seen once, and the ten largest hold roughly 7%. Time point given: inflamed ileum from the surgical specimen. The material sequenced was ileal tissue. The receptors shown here come from an adult with Crohn's disease.

V gene TRBV7-2 combines with J gene TRBJ1-3; D ambiguous. Germline values: CDR1 SGHTA, CDR2 FQGNSA. The V and J ends lost 4 bases and 0 bases respectively, with 7 bases between them. This CDR3 is built from 14 residues. In DNA, the CDR3 is TGTGCCAGCAGCTCCTGGATCTCTGGAAACACCATATATTTT. Translation: CASSSWISGNTIYF.

This clone was observed a single time. The chain links TRBV29-1 to TRBJ1-2; D not resolved. V shed 4 bases and J shed 1 base, with 10 bases lying between them. The CDR3 runs to 13 residues. CDR1 and CDR2 (germline): SQVTM, ANQGSEA. CDR3 protein: CSVGPRDNYGYTF. CDR3 coding DNA: TGCAGCGTTGGCCCGAGGGATAACTATGGCTACACCTTC.

Turning to this clone: One end of the junction fails to match germline, which may point to a read error. The rearrangement joins TRBV11-2 to TRBJ2-6; 7 nucleotides align to TRBD1. The CDR3 runs to 17 residues. Germline assignment: CDR1 SGHAT and CDR2 FQNNGV. CDR3 residues: CASSLEGQSSWANVLTF. The CDR3 nucleotides are TGTGCCAGCAGCTTAGAGGGACAGAGCTCTTGGGCCAACGTCCTGACTTTC.

The CDR3 sequence is CASSFGADNQPQHF. In nucleotides, the CDR3 is TGTGCCAGCAGTTTCGGGGCAGACAATCAGCCCCAGCATTTT. The V call is TRBV27, the J call TRBJ1-5, with a possible D match to TRBD1 (5 bases). V was cut by 3 bases and J by 3 bases, with 9 bases left in between. The CDR3 has 14 residues. Germline CDR1 is MNHEY and CDR2 is SMNVEV (reference sequence).

The CDR3 reads CASSLGQGESPLHF. The CDR3, as DNA: TGTGCCAGCAGCTTGGGACAGGGGGAATCACCCCTCCACTTT. This rearrangement joins TRBV5-4 to TRBJ1-6, with 9 bases fitting TRBD1. The CDR3 consists of 14 residues. The V and J ends lost 0 bases and 10 bases, in that order; junction bases with no gene match: 2. Germline V CDR1 and CDR2: SGHNT, YYREEE (reference sequence).

V is TRBV19 and J is TRBJ1-1, with D possibly being TRBD1 (5 bases). Germline V gene lookup returns CDR1 LNHDA and CDR2 SQIVND (reference sequence). The CDR3 spans 13 residues. V dropped 3 bases and J dropped 5 bases, with 10 bases sitting between them. The DNA of the CDR3 is TGTGCCAGTAGTATCGGGCGGGGGACTGAAGCTTTCTTT. This encodes CASSIGRGTEAFF.

The chain recombines TRBV5-6 with TRBJ1-4; D call uncertain. Trimming stripped 5 bases from V and 7 bases from J, with 21 bases between. The CDR3 is 16 amino acids. In germline, CDR1 is SGHDT, CDR2 YYEEEE. The CDR3 loop reads CASSPDVTLGGEKLFF. CDR3 in DNA: TGTGCCAGCAGTCCGGATGTCACTTTAGGCGGTGAAAAACTGTTTTTT.

This clone was recorded a few times. This rearrangement joins TRBV7-9 to TRBJ2-1; 7 bases fit TRBD2. The CDR3 sequence is 15 residues long. Germline values: CDR1 SEHNR, CDR2 FQNEAQ (reference sequence). J gave up 4 bases and V 5 bases, and 8 bases lay outside the gene matches. CDR3 sequence: CASSLGLPIYNEQFF. The CDR3 nucleotides are TGTGCCAGCAGCCTGGGACTACCTATATACAATGAGCAGTTCTTC.

This sequence joins TRBV4-2 and TRBJ2-7; 10 bases align to TRBD2. CDR1 and CDR2 (germline): LGHNA, YNFKEQ. The CDR3 sequence is 14 residues long. The V gene end was trimmed by 11 bases and the J gene end by 2 bases; junction bases not matched to a gene: 9. CDR3 DNA: TGTGCCGTCTCGAAAAGCGGGGGGGCCTACGAGCAGTACTTC. Residues: CAVSKSGGAYEQYF.

The gene calls are TRBV7-2 and TRBJ1-1; 9 nucleotides line up with TRBD1. With V trimmed by 5 bases and J by 1 base, 11 bases remained unmatched. The germline V gene has CDR1 SGHTA and CDR2 FQGNSA. This CDR3 is 17 amino acids long. Here the CDR3 reads CASSTGQGSLKNTEAFF. The DNA of the CDR3 is TGTGCCAGCAGCACCGGACAGGGGAGTTTGAAGAACACTGAAGCTTTCTTT. Looking up the rest from reference TRBV7-2 and TRBJ1-1 gives the full variable domain: GAGVSQSPSNKVTEKGKDVELRCDPISGHTALYWYRQSLGQGLEFLIYFQGNSAPDKSGLPSDRFSAERTGGSVSTLTIQRTQQEDSAVYLCASSTGQGSLKNTEAFFGQGTRLTVV.

The chain carries TRBV30 and TRBJ1-1; D unclear. The germline gives CDR1 GTSNPN, CDR2 SVGIG (reference sequence). Trimming took 0 bases from V and 0 from J, leaving 11 bases between them. The CDR3 has 15 amino acids. CDR3 in amino acids: CAWSVLPELNTEAFF. The CDR3 region has the DNA TGTGCCTGGAGTGTACTCCCAGAACTGAACACTGAAGCTTTCTTT.

The chain joins TRBV19 to TRBJ1-5, with 8 bases matching TRBD1. The CDR3 runs to 14 residues. Per germline, CDR1 LNHDA and CDR2 SQIVND (reference sequence). Trimming removed 10 bases from V and 3 bases from J; junction bases left unmatched: 8. The CDR3 DNA sequence: TGTGCCACAACGAACAGGGGGAACAATCAGCCCCAGCATTTT. Translation gives CATTNRGNNQPQHF.

The rearrangement links TRBV11-2 to TRBJ1-4; a weak D match, TRBD1 (6 bases). The CDR3 consists of 14 residues. V was cut by 5 bases and J by 8 bases, with 15 bases left in between. Germline CDR1 SGHAT, CDR2 FQNNGV. This chain's CDR3 is CASSPQGMEEKLFF. In nucleotides, the CDR3 is TGTGCCAGCAGCCCGCAGGGGATGGAAGAAAAACTGTTTTTT.

The chain has TRBV30 and TRBJ2-3, with 10 bases matching TRBD2. V was clipped by 0 bases and J by 3 bases; unmatched bases: 3. The germline CDR1 and CDR2 sequences are GTSNPN and SVGIG (reference sequence). This CDR3 has 15 amino acids. This CDR3 reads CAWSVSGGITDTQYF. The CDR3 bases are TGTGCCTGGAGTGTTAGCGGGGGGATTACAGATACGCAGTATTTT.

The chain recombines TRBV4-2 with TRBJ1-1, with D perhaps TRBD1 (5 bases). The CDR3 length is 16 residues. The V end lost 0 bases, the J end lost 4 bases, and 15 bases lay between the germline ends. Germline CDR1 reads LGHNA; CDR2 reads YNFKEQ. CDR3 in amino acids: CASSQDWIGGVTEAFF. The CDR3 region has the DNA TGTGCCAGCAGCCAAGATTGGATAGGAGGGGTCACTGAAGCTTTCTTT.

The chain employs TRBV7-8 and TRBJ2-5; D not certain. This CDR3 has 12 residues. From germline, CDR1 is SGHVS and CDR2 FQNEAQ. V gave up 5 bases and J gave up 0 bases, with 4 bases separating them. The DNA for the CDR3 is TGTGCCAGCAGCAGGGACCAAGAGACCCAGTACTTC. Encoded protein: CASSRDQETQYF. The full variable domain, with the rest looked up from reference TRBV7-8 and TRBJ2-5, is GAGVSQSPRYKVAKRGQDVALRCDPISGHVSLFWYQQALGQGPEFLTYFQNEAQLDKSGLPSDRFFAERPEGSVSTLKIQRTQQEDSAVYLCASSRDQETQYFGPGTRLLVL.

The chain employs TRBV7-3 and TRBJ1-1; D is undetermined. Trimming left V 5 bases short and J 1 base short, with 8 bases between. Germline assignment: CDR1 SGHTA and CDR2 FQGTGA. The CDR3 consists of 13 residues. The CDR3 protein is CASSGNSNTEAFF. The CDR3 nucleotides are TGTGCCAGCAGCGGAAACTCGAACACTGAAGCTTTCTTT.

This chain connects TRBV5-1 to TRBJ1-2; TRBD1 might be the D (5 bases). The CDR3 is 14 amino acids. Trimming pared 0 bases from V and 4 bases from J, leaving 10 bases between. Germline lookup yields CDR1 SGHRS and CDR2 YFSETQ. The CDR3, as DNA: TGCGCCAGCAGCTTGGGGCAGGGAAGCTATGGCTACACCTTC. Its translation: CASSLGQGSYGYTF.

This clone has just one count. The genes are TRBV5-6 and TRBJ1-3; D is ambiguous. This CDR3 region has 18 residues. Germline values: CDR1 SGHDT, CDR2 YYEEEE. The V and J ends lost 2 bases and 0 bases respectively, with 18 bases between them. The CDR3 DNA reads TGTGCCAGCAGCTTTCCCCTCATCGACGGCCGCTCTGGAAACACCATATATTTT. It yields the protein CASSFPLIDGRSGNTIYF.

The V call is TRBV19, the J call TRBJ2-7, with a possible D match to TRBD1 (6 bases). CDR1 and CDR2 (germline): LNHDA, SQIVND (reference sequence). V shed 3 bases and J shed 4 bases, with 10 bases lying between them. This CDR3 has 13 residues. The CDR3 here is CASSIKQGYEQYF. CDR3 bases: TGTGCCAGTAGTATCAAACAGGGTTACGAGCAGTACTTC.

This sequence joins TRBV28 and TRBJ1-4, with 8 bases that match TRBD1. Germline CDR1 and CDR2: MDHEN and SYDVKM. The V gene end was trimmed by 3 bases and the J gene end by 8 bases; junction bases not matched to a gene: 5. This CDR3 comprises 14 residues. The DNA for the CDR3 is TGTGCCAGCAGTTTCGGACAGGGTCTCGAAAAACTGTTTTTT. It specifies CASSFGQGLEKLFF.

The chain couples TRBV2 to TRBJ2-7; TRBD1 matches at 9 bases. CDR3 length: 13 residues. Germline V gives CDR1 SNHLY, CDR2 FYNNEI. Germline trimming cut 6 bases from V and 6 bases from J; bases unmatched to any gene: 6. The CDR3 DNA follows: TGTGCCAGCAGAAAACAGGGGGCCTCCGAGCAGTACTTC. As protein: CASRKQGASEQYF.

V usage is TRBV9 and J usage is TRBJ2-3, with D perhaps TRBD1 (5 bases). V gave up 0 bases and J gave up 0 bases, with 8 bases separating them. The CDR3 runs to 15 residues. Per germline, CDR1 SGDLS and CDR2 YYNGEE. Here the CDR3 reads CASSVGPGSTDTQYF. CDR3 coding DNA: TGTGCCAGCAGCGTAGGGCCAGGGAGCACAGATACGCAGTATTTT.

The CDR3 reads CASSWSGGSDTQYF. The CDR3 nucleotides read TGTGCCAGCAGTTGGAGCGGGGGCTCAGATACGCAGTATTTT. The rearrangement joins TRBV2 to TRBJ2-3; 8 nucleotides align to TRBD2. The CDR3 runs 14 residues. Losses at the gene ends were 5 bases for V and 4 bases for J; bases not matched to a gene: 5. Germline CDR1 and CDR2: SNHLY and FYNNEI.